This T cell receptor beta chain was recorded in a study of T-cell reconstitution after alpha-beta-depleted transplantation in children. V dropped 4 bases and J dropped 1 base, with 4 bases sitting between them. Germline CDR1 KGHSH, CDR2 LQKENI. The CDR3 length is 12 residues. In its sample, this clonotype was seen many times. A library of TCRbeta sequences, prepared with unique molecular identifiers, was generated. Each CDR3 protein is one row after TCRdb ran MiXCR on the PCR reads. The data contain approximately 88,000 distinct CDR3 sequences, 9% to 15% of them seen just once; the ten biggest clones take up around 14%.

The chain carries TRBV18 and TRBJ2-5; no reliable D call. This specimen was PBMCs from the stem cell graft donor, taken from the stem cell graft. The source of this sequence is a human donor who donated a stem cell graft to a child with inherited bone marrow failure. DNA for the CDR3: TGTGCCAGCTCACGCCTCCAAGAGACCCAGTACTTC. The encoded protein is CASSRLQETQYF.